These 32 T cell receptor beta chains were all obtained from the same sample, sequenced in a study of T cells in Graves' hyperthyroidism and ophthalmopathy (dated by TCRdb to the late 2010s). The library was generated by multiplex PCR. TCRdb lists the instrument as Illumina HiSeq 2000. The TCR beta CDR3 regions were amplified from the RNA transcripts. A first-round RT-PCR of the TCR CDR3 used the HTBI primer set with the Qiagen OneStep RT-PCR kit. The public reads were quality trimmed at Q25 with fastp and then assembled into clones with MiXCR by TCRdb, keeping productive beta chains. Every distinct CDR3 protein forms one entry, paired with its most common genes and DNA. The sample profile shows 300,000 to 350,000 distinct CDR3 sequences; around 20% of them were found once. In total, the top ten clones hold around 50% of the sample. The material sequenced was blood. The receptors stem from a woman in her forties or fifties with Graves' hyperthyroidism.

This clonotype was picked up many times. CDR3 coding DNA: TGTGCCAGCAGTTGGGGCAGGGGAAGCACTGAAGCTTTCTTT. Its translation is CASSWGRGSTEAFF. V usage is TRBV12-3 or TRBV12-4 and J usage is TRBJ1-1; D might be TRBD1 (6 bases). Trimming shortened V by 4 bases and J by 4 bases, and 13 bases separated the two germline ends. The CDR3 spans 14 residues.

This clonotype showed up many times. The rearrangement links TRBV20-1 to TRBJ1-6; 10 bases are shared with TRBD1. Germline V gives CDR1 DFQATT, CDR2 SNEGSKA (reference sequence). This CDR3 spans 16 amino acids. With 5 bases clipped from V and 6 bases from J, the junction kept 10 bases outside the gene matches. The CDR3 DNA follows: TGCAGTGCTCGAATTGTGGGACAGGGGAGTAATTCACCCCTCCACTTT. Its protein product is CSARIVGQGSNSPLHF.

This clonotype was detected a few times. A much larger clone sits a single nucleotide away, making a read error possible. The CDR3 does not close with the conserved phenylalanine or tryptophan, likely indicating a read error. The chain links TRBV2 to TRBJ2-5, with 9 positions matching TRBD1. Trimming took 2 bases from V and 5 from J; bases not matched to a gene: 3. This CDR3 spans 14 amino acids. Germline V gene data show CDR1 as SNHLY and CDR2 as FYNNEI. The CDR3 DNA sequence: TGTGCCAGCAGTGAACAAGGACAGGGGGAGACCCAGTACATC. It encodes CASSEQGQGETQYI.

This clonotype has just a few counts. This could be a read error, since a much larger clone is one nucleotide away. V is TRBV3-1 and J is TRBJ2-3; 7 bases are a match to TRBD1. The CDR3 has 14 residues. Trimming took 5 bases from V and 0 from J; bases not matched to a gene: 2. Germline loops: CDR1 LGHDT, CDR2 YNNKEL (reference sequence). CDR3 bases: TGTGCCAGCAGCAAACAGGGGAGCACAGATACGCAGTATTTT. Amino acids: CASSKQGSTDTQYF.

V and J are TRBV3-1 and TRBJ2-3; D unresolved. Between the trimmed V and J ends, which lost 1 base and 5 bases, there was a span of 10 bases. The CDR3 has 14 residues. Germline V CDR1 and CDR2: LGHDT, YNNKEL (reference sequence). The CDR3 region is CASSQGVGGDTQYF. The CDR3 coding sequence is TGTGCCAGCAGCCAAGGGGTGGGTGGAGATACGCAGTATTTT.

The chain couples TRBV30 to TRBJ2-1, with D tentatively TRBD1 or TRBD2 (6 bases each). CDR3 length equals 14 residues. V dropped 2 bases and J dropped 9 bases, with 17 bases sitting between them. Germline V CDR1 and CDR2: GTSNPN, SVGIG (reference sequence). The CDR3, as DNA: TGTGCCTGGAGTCTGACAGGACGGGGAGGTGAGCAGTTCTTC. Amino acids: CAWSLTGRGGEQFF.

This clonotype was picked up a small number of times. This chain links TRBV5-1 with TRBJ2-3, with TRBD2 identical over 7 bases. J gave up 4 bases and V 7 bases, and 9 bases lay outside the gene matches. This CDR3 spans 14 amino acids. In germline, CDR1 is SGHRS, CDR2 YFSETQ. CDR3 sequence reads: CASAVTSLADTQYF. The CDR3 nucleotides read TGCGCCAGCGCTGTGACTAGCTTGGCAGATACGCAGTATTTT.

This clonotype was observed at least ten times. This sequence joins TRBV5-6 and TRBJ1-1; possible D gene TRBD1, 5 bases. Germline CDR1 and CDR2: SGHDT and YYEEEE. The CDR3 has 15 residues. V was pared by 4 bases and J by 0 bases, with 13 bases between. CDR3 protein: CASSQRDPMNTEAFF. In DNA form, the CDR3 reads TGTGCCAGCAGCCAAAGGGACCCCATGAACACTGAAGCTTTCTTT.

This clonotype was seen a few times. J is TRBJ2-1 and V is TRBV4-2; D is ambiguous. Germline V gene sequence: CDR1 LGHNA, CDR2 YNFKEQ. Deletions cut 0 bases from V and 3 bases from J, with 9 bases between. The CDR3 length is 15 residues. CDR3 bases: TGTGCCAGCAGCCAAGATCCGACGAGCTACAATGAGCAGTTCTTC. Encoded protein: CASSQDPTSYNEQFF.

This clonotype showed up many times. V usage is TRBV2 and J usage is TRBJ2-3; a weak D match, TRBD2 (7 bases). CDR1 and CDR2 (germline): SNHLY, FYNNEI. V shed 1 base and J shed 2 bases, with 13 bases lying between them. This CDR3 region has 16 residues. CDR3 bases: TGTGCCAGCAGTGAAGTTCGGGGGGCCCTCACAGATACGCAGTATTTT. It is translated as CASSEVRGALTDTQYF.

The table lists this clonotype with a few counts. The chain's CDR3 is CASSLEGGRAYEQYF. The CDR3 bases are TGTGCCAGCAGCTTAGAAGGCGGGAGGGCCTACGAGCAGTACTTC. The chain carries TRBV7-9 and TRBJ2-7; 9 bases match TRBD2. CDR1 is SEHNR and CDR2 is FQNEAQ in the germline V gene (reference sequence). V gave up 1 base and J gave up 2 bases; unmatched junction bases: 3. The CDR3 contains 15 residues.

In its sample, this clonotype was seen a few times. The V and J genes are TRBV24-1 and TRBJ2-6, with D perhaps TRBD1 (5 bases). Germline V gene data show CDR1 as KGHDR and CDR2 as SFDVKD. CDR3 length equals 16 residues. Deletions cut 4 bases from V and 1 base from J, with 10 bases between. The CDR3 coding sequence is TGTGCCACCAGTGACTCCAGGGTTTCTGGGGCCAACGTCCTGACTTTC. It specifies CATSDSRVSGANVLTF.

CDR3 in amino acids: CSARASGSGSYEQYF. In DNA, the CDR3 is TGCAGTGCTAGGGCTAGCGGGAGTGGTTCCTACGAGCAGTACTTC. This chain joins TRBV20-1 and TRBJ2-7; 10 bases match TRBD2. In germline, CDR1 is DFQATT, CDR2 SNEGSKA (reference sequence). The J segment lost 1 base and the V segment lost 3 bases, leaving 6 bases of the junction unmatched. This CDR3 comprises 15 residues.

This clonotype was recorded many times. V gene TRBV3-1 combines with J gene TRBJ1-6; 9 bases match TRBD1. Germline V gene sequence: CDR1 LGHDT, CDR2 YNNKEL (reference sequence). Trimming took 4 bases from V and 8 from J; bases not matched to a gene: 6. CDR3 length: 15 residues. The CDR3: CASSPLWTGDSPLHF. CDR3 coding DNA: TGTGCCAGCAGCCCCCTCTGGACAGGGGATTCACCCCTCCACTTT.

The V gene is TRBV3-1, the J gene TRBJ2-5; possibly TRBD1 for D (5 bases). V lost 2 bases, J lost 1 base, and 17 bases lay in between. The length of the CDR3 is 17 residues. In germline, CDR1 is LGHDT, CDR2 YNNKEL (reference sequence). The CDR3 sequence: CASSQNVPQALQETQYF. The DNA for the CDR3 is TGTGCCAGCAGCCAAAATGTCCCACAGGCCCTCCAAGAGACCCAGTACTTC.

The gene calls are TRBV20-1 and TRBJ2-1; 10 bases agree with TRBD2. The CDR3 is made up of 16 amino acids. CDR1 DFQATT and CDR2 SNEGSKA come from the germline V gene (reference sequence). J gave up 7 bases and V 6 bases, and 15 bases lay outside the gene matches. The CDR3 bases are TGCAGTGCCAATGCACCCGGGACTAGCGTGCCGAATGAGCAGTTCTTC. Translated: CSANAPGTSVPNEQFF.

The sample holds many counts of this clonotype. J is TRBJ2-7 and V is TRBV12-3 or TRBV12-4, with D possibly matching TRBD1 (6 bases). Trimming cost V 6 bases and J 0 bases, with 15 bases left between them. The CDR3 has 15 amino acids. Written as DNA, the CDR3 is TGTGCCAGCAGAGAGTCCGGGACATTCTCCTACGAGCAGTACTTC. Encoded protein: CASRESGTFSYEQYF.

This clonotype has more than one count but fewer than ten. This chain links TRBV9 with TRBJ1-2; D is unresolved. Germline CDR1 reads SGDLS; CDR2 reads YYNGEE. V lost 0 bases, J lost 3 bases, and 12 bases lay in between. CDR3 length equals 15 residues. CDR3 DNA: TGTGCCAGCAGCGTAGGGGTCGACTCCTACTATGGCTACACCTTC. This encodes CASSVGVDSYYGYTF. Complete variable domain (other parts from reference TRBV9 and TRBJ1-2): DSGVTQTPKHLITATGQRVTLRCSPRSGDLSVYWYQQSLDQGLQFLIQYYNGEERAKGNILERFSAQQFPDLHSELNLSSLELGDSALYFCASSVGVDSYYGYTFGSGTRLTVV.

This clonotype was detected ten times or more. The V and J genes are TRBV7-9 and TRBJ1-2, with D perhaps TRBD1 (5 bases). The CDR3 loop spans 15 amino acids. Trimming pared 5 bases from V and 2 bases from J, leaving 15 bases between. CDR1 is SEHNR and CDR2 is FQNEAQ in the germline V gene (reference sequence). In nucleotides, the CDR3 is TGTGCCAGCAGCGGCCGGGACTCTTTCAACTATGGCTACACCTTC. Amino acids: CASSGRDSFNYGYTF. Full variable domain (missing parts from reference TRBV7-9 and TRBJ1-2): DTGVSQNPRHKITKRGQNVTFRCDPISEHNRLYWYRQTLGQGPEFLTYFQNEAQLEKSRLLSDRFSAERPKGSFSTLEIQRTEQGDSAMYLCASSGRDSFNYGYTFGSGTRLTVV.

The V call is TRBV4-2, the J call TRBJ2-7, with 10 bases aligning to TRBD2. V lost 0 bases, J lost 0 bases, and 5 bases stayed unmatched. Germline V lookup: CDR1 LGHNA, CDR2 YNFKEQ. This CDR3 contains 17 residues. This CDR3 reads CASSQDLSGRDSYEQYF. In DNA, the CDR3 is TGTGCCAGCAGCCAAGATCTGAGCGGGAGGGACTCCTACGAGCAGTACTTC.

The V and J genes are TRBV20-1 and TRBJ1-6, with D hard to call. Germline CDR1 is DFQATT and CDR2 is SNEGSKA (reference sequence). V shed 5 bases and J shed 3 bases, with 8 bases lying between them. This CDR3 comprises 13 residues. Written as DNA, the CDR3 is TGCAGTGCTCCGCAGGACTATAATTCACCCCTCCACTTT. It encodes CSAPQDYNSPLHF.

The chain links TRBV2 to TRBJ1-6; D is undetermined. The V end was cut by 4 bases, the J end by 1 base, with 8 bases between. In germline, CDR1 is SNHLY, CDR2 FYNNEI. The CDR3 is 15 amino acids. The CDR3 nucleotides are TGTGCCAGCAGTGCAGAGAGATCCTATAATTCACCCCTCCACTTT. Protein: CASSAERSYNSPLHF.

This clonotype has more than one count but fewer than ten. CDR3 in amino acids: CAWSFTVTEAFF. CDR3 bases: TGTGCCTGGAGTTTTACAGTCACTGAAGCTTTCTTT. J is TRBJ1-1 and V is TRBV30, with D unresolved. The CDR3 is 12 amino acids. Between the trimmed V and J ends, which lost 2 bases and 4 bases, there was a span of 8 bases. Germline V gene data show CDR1 as GTSNPN and CDR2 as SVGIG (reference sequence).

This clonotype appeared many times. This chain uses TRBV11-3 with TRBJ1-2; no reliable D call. Trimming removed 1 base at V and 8 bases at J, with 14 bases between. This CDR3 contains 14 residues. Germline V CDR1 and CDR2: SGHNT, YENEEA. The CDR3 here is CASSLGSSRAGYTF. CDR3 nucleotides: TGTGCCAGCAGCTTAGGATCGAGCCGGGCGGGCTACACCTTC.

There are many counts of this clonotype. The genes are TRBV5-1 and TRBJ2-3; 9 bases fit TRBD1. This CDR3 spans 14 amino acids. J lost 0 bases, V lost 4 bases, and 0 bases had no gene match. From germline, CDR1 is SGHRS and CDR2 YFSETQ. The CDR3 DNA sequence: TGCGCCAGCAGCGGGACAGGGAGCACAGATACGCAGTATTTT. Amino acid sequence: CASSGTGSTDTQYF. The variable domain in full, completed from reference TRBV5-1 and TRBJ2-3, reads KAGVTQTPRYLIKTRGQQVTLSCSPISGHRSVSWYQQTPGQGLQFLFEYFSETQRNKGNFPGRFSGRQFSNSRSEMNVSTLELGDSALYLCASSGTGSTDTQYFGPGTRLTVL.

The table lists this clonotype with many counts. The CDR3 DNA is TGCGCCAGCAGCTTGGGGGACGGGACAGGGACCTACGAGCAGTACTTC. Its protein is CASSLGDGTGTYEQYF. This chain joins TRBV5-1 and TRBJ2-7; 9 bases are shared with TRBD1. The V gene's germline CDR1 is SGHRS and CDR2 YFSETQ. The CDR3 contains 16 residues. With V trimmed by 0 bases and J by 2 bases, 6 bases remained unmatched.

This clonotype was observed once. The V and J genes are TRBV4-2 and TRBJ2-7, with D possibly being TRBD1 (5 bases). Trimming shortened V by 0 bases and J by 3 bases, and 12 bases separated the two germline ends. The CDR3 extends over 15 amino acids. Germline V gene sequence: CDR1 LGHNA, CDR2 YNFKEQ. The CDR3 bases are TGTGCCAGCAGCCAAGAGCGTGGGGCAGACTACGAGCAGTACTTC. Its protein is CASSQERGADYEQYF.

Of note for this clonotype: It may be a read error: a sequence one base away is much more abundant. This rearrangement joins TRBV7-2 to TRBJ2-5, with D possibly being TRBD1 (5 bases). The CDR3 totals 16 residues. Germline V gene lookup returns CDR1 SGHTA and CDR2 FQGNSA. CDR3 sequence: CVSSLGLGPPQETQYF. CDR3 DNA sequence: TGTGTCAGCAGCTTAGGCCTGGGGCCCCCTCAAGAGACCCAGTACTTC.

For the CDR3, the DNA is TGTGCCAGCAGCCGAGCTGTAGCGGGAGAGACCTACGAGCAGTACTTC. The encoded protein is CASSRAVAGETYEQYF. This chain connects TRBV7-9 to TRBJ2-7; 9 bases line up with TRBD2. The CDR3 has 16 amino acids. The junction had 10 bases not matched to a gene; V was cut back by 5 bases and J by 2 bases. Germline assignment: CDR1 SEHNR and CDR2 FQNEAQ (reference sequence). Full variable domain (remainder filled in from reference TRBV7-9 and TRBJ2-7): DTGVSQNPRHKITKRGQNVTFRCDPISEHNRLYWYRQTLGQGPEFLTYFQNEAQLEKSRLLSDRFSAERPKGSFSTLEIQRTEQGDSAMYLCASSRAVAGETYEQYFGPGTRLTVT.

This chain connects TRBV5-1 to TRBJ2-3; 8 nucleotides match TRBD2. The CDR3 has 14 amino acids. CDR1 is SGHRS, CDR2 YFSETQ, per germline. Unmatched junction bases numbered 4, after V lost 3 bases and J lost 4 bases. CDR3 DNA: TGCGCCAGCAGCTCGCGACTAGCGCCAGATACGCAGTATTTT. It is translated as CASSSRLAPDTQYF.

The table lists this clonotype with many counts. The J gene is TRBJ2-1, the V gene TRBV28; the match to TRBD2 covers 12 bases. Germline CDR1 is MDHEN and CDR2 is SYDVKM. The CDR3 consists of 17 residues. V dropped 5 bases and J dropped 4; count of bases not matched to a gene: 9. For the CDR3, the DNA is TGTGCCAGCAGTCCTGGGAATCTAGCGGGAGGGTACAATGAGCAGTTCTTC. Its protein is CASSPGNLAGGYNEQFF.

The chain joins TRBV30 to TRBJ2-3, with D possibly being TRBD1 (6 bases). Deletions cut 2 bases from V and 0 bases from J, with 12 bases between. Germline CDR1 and CDR2: GTSNPN and SVGIG (reference sequence). This CDR3 has 15 residues. CDR3 bases: TGTGCCTGGAGTACTCGACAGGTTAGCACAGATACGCAGTATTTT. Residues: CAWSTRQVSTDTQYF.